Below are 20 T cell receptor beta chains sequenced from a single sample in a study of control samples from healthy donors and cancer patients. The table came from immunoSEQ multiplex PCR; TCRdb's copy has only in-frame clones and leaves some out. Among fewer than 200,000 clones listed, just over 90% were seen once. Source material: blood. All receptors derive from a woman aged 55-69 years in good health.

The V and J genes are TRBV6-5 and TRBJ2-7; 8 bases fit TRBD2. The CDR3 spans 15 residues. The V gene end was trimmed by 5 bases and the J gene end by 2 bases; junction bases not matched to a gene: 8. Germline V gene data show CDR1 as MNHEY and CDR2 as SVGAGI. The CDR3 protein is CASSRERGGTYEQYF. The CDR3 nucleotides read TGTGCCAGCAGTCGCGAACGGGGGGGAACCTACGAGCAGTACTTC.

V gene TRBV5-8 combines with J gene TRBJ2-1, with D possibly called TRBD1 or TRBD2 (6 bases each). V lost 4 bases and J 7 bases, leaving 18 bases between the germline ends. Germline-derived CDR1 and CDR2 are SGHTS and YDEGEE. The CDR3 loop spans 15 amino acids. The CDR3 nucleotides are TGTGCCAGCAGCCTGTGGGGGGCGGACACGAATGAGCAGTTCTTC. Its translation: CASSLWGADTNEQFF.

This clone has only one observation. The chain recombines TRBV12-3 or TRBV12-4 with TRBJ1-1; D call uncertain. V was clipped by 4 bases and J by 4 bases, with 7 bases between them. This CDR3 contains 12 residues. The DNA for the CDR3 is TGTGCCAGCAGTTGGGGTTCCACTGAAGCTTTCTTT. This sequence encodes CASSWGSTEAFF.

This clone has a single count. The V and J genes are TRBV30 and TRBJ2-5; D is unclear. Between the trimmed V and J ends, which lost 0 bases and 7 bases, there was a span of 12 bases. This CDR3 is built from 13 residues. Germline V gives CDR1 GTSNPN, CDR2 SVGIG (reference sequence). CDR3 sequence: CAWSVGGTGTQYF. The CDR3 region has the DNA TGTGCCTGGAGTGTTGGCGGTACGGGGACCCAGTACTTC.

The DNA for the CDR3 is TGTGCCAGCAGCCAGACTAGCCAGAATGAGCAGTTCTTC. Residues: CASSQTSQNEQFF. The gene calls are TRBV3-1 (or the pseudogene TRBV3-2) and TRBJ2-1, with 7 nucleotides matching TRBD2. The CDR3 covers 13 residues. J gave up 7 bases and V 3 bases, and 3 bases lay outside the gene matches. Germline CDR1 LGHDT, CDR2 YNNKEL (reference sequence).

This clone has only one observation. The chain has TRBV30 and TRBJ1-5; D might be TRBD1 (6 bases). V lost 2 bases, J lost 7 bases, and 15 bases lay in between. Germline V gene lookup returns CDR1 GTSNPN and CDR2 SVGIG (reference sequence). The CDR3 is 14 residues long. The CDR3 bases are TGTGCCTGGAGTCAGATCACAGGGAAACAGCCCCAGCATTTT. This sequence encodes CAWSQITGKQPQHF.

The chain carries TRBV7-3 and TRBJ2-1; 10 nucleotides align to TRBD2. The CDR3 totals 15 residues. Germline values: CDR1 SGHTA, CDR2 FQGTGA. V dropped 5 bases and J dropped 6; count of bases not matched to a gene: 7. CDR3 region: CASSQSGGAGNEQFF. CDR3 DNA sequence: TGTGCCAGCAGCCAGAGCGGGGGGGCCGGCAATGAGCAGTTCTTC.

The rearrangement joins TRBV9 to TRBJ2-7; 11 nucleotides line up with TRBD1. Germline CDR1 is SGDLS and CDR2 is YYNGEE. The CDR3 loop spans 18 amino acids. V was clipped by 4 bases and J by 2 bases; unmatched bases: 14. DNA of the CDR3: TGTGCCAGCAGCCCCCGTCTAACTGGGACAGGGGGGGCCTACGAGCAGTACTTC. Encoded protein: CASSPRLTGTGGAYEQYF.

V gene TRBV7-2 combines with J gene TRBJ2-5; 8 nucleotides line up with TRBD2. Germline V gene data show CDR1 as SGHTA and CDR2 as FQGNSA. The CDR3 length is 16 residues. Unmatched junction bases numbered 6, after V lost 1 base and J lost 2 bases. The CDR3 spells CASSLGGSGGQETQYF. The CDR3 DNA reads TGTGCCAGCAGCTTAGGAGGAAGCGGGGGACAAGAGACCCAGTACTTC.

This clone was detected once. The chain carries TRBV18 and TRBJ2-7; D may be TRBD1 (6 bases). Per germline, CDR1 KGHSH and CDR2 LQKENI. V dropped 2 bases and J dropped 5 bases, with 10 bases sitting between them. The CDR3 extends over 13 amino acids. The CDR3 is CASSPGGPNEQYF. CDR3 DNA sequence: TGTGCCAGCTCACCAGGGGGCCCGAACGAGCAGTACTTC.

The chain uses TRBV3-1 (or the pseudogene TRBV3-2) and TRBJ1-6; D is unclear. The V end was cut by 3 bases, the J end by 3 bases, with 12 bases between. This CDR3 has 16 amino acids. Germline V gene sequence: CDR1 LGHDT, CDR2 YNNKEL (reference sequence). CDR3 loop: CASSQIPLNYNSPLHF. The DNA for the CDR3 is TGTGCCAGCAGCCAGATACCGCTGAACTATAATTCACCCCTCCACTTT.

The CDR3 sequence is CASSFSGNYGYTF. CDR3 sequence (DNA): TGTGCCAGCAGCTTCTCAGGGAACTATGGCTACACCTTC. The V and J genes are TRBV9 and TRBJ1-2; weak D call: TRBD1 (5 bases). CDR1 is SGDLS, CDR2 YYNGEE, per germline. V shed 4 bases and J shed 2 bases, with 9 bases lying between them. The CDR3 totals 13 residues.

V is TRBV4-2 and J is TRBJ2-7; TRBD1 agrees at 9 bases. The CDR3 totals 16 residues. V lost 1 base and J lost 6; bases outside the gene matches: 10. In germline, CDR1 is LGHNA, CDR2 YNFKEQ. In DNA form, the CDR3 reads TGTGCCAGCAGCCAAGCTTCTAGGACAGGGGTGGTCGAGCAGTACTTC. As protein: CASSQASRTGVVEQYF.

This clone was seen once. The chain couples TRBV10-1 to TRBJ1-4, with D possibly TRBD1 on 5 matching bases. The V end was cut by 3 bases, the J end by 7 bases, with 21 bases between. The CDR3 is 17 amino acids. Germline CDR1 and CDR2: WNHNN and SYGVQD (reference sequence). CDR3 DNA sequence: TGCGCCAGCAGTGAAGGGGAACGAAGGGGCTCGAGTGAAAAACTGTTTTTT. This encodes CASSEGERRGSSEKLFF.

The V gene is TRBV27, the J gene TRBJ2-3; no reliable D call. The CDR3 runs 17 residues. V gave up 6 bases and J gave up 6 bases, with 25 bases separating them. From germline, CDR1 is MNHEY and CDR2 SMNVEV (reference sequence). The CDR3 spells CASSQRPSYTRADTQYF. In DNA, the CDR3 is TGTGCCAGCAGCCAAAGGCCCTCTTATACCCGGGCGGATACGCAGTATTTT.

For this clone: Compared with germline, one end of the junction differs, possibly owing to a read error. CDR3: CVSSERRGETQYF. The CDR3 DNA reads TGTGTCAGCAGTGAAAGGCGCGGAGAGACCCAGTACTTC. V is TRBV2 and J is TRBJ2-5; the D is unclear. The CDR3 loop spans 13 amino acids. Germline assignment: CDR1 SNHLY and CDR2 FYNNEI. Full variable domain (rest looked up from reference TRBV2 and TRBJ2-5): EPEVTQTPSHQVTQMGQEVILRCVPISNHLYFYWYRQILGQKVEFLVSFYNNEISEKSEIFDDQFSVERPDGSNFTLKIRSTKLEDSAMYFCVSSERRGETQYFGPGTRLLVL.

The chain links TRBV19 to TRBJ2-5; possibly TRBD1 or TRBD2 for D (5 bases each). The CDR3 spans 16 residues. With 2 bases removed from V and 2 bases from J, the gap between germline ends came to 15 bases. CDR1 and CDR2 (germline): LNHDA, SQIVND (reference sequence). The DNA for the CDR3 is TGTGCCAGTAGTATAATCCCCGGGACCGCACAAGAGACCCAGTACTTC. It codes for CASSIIPGTAQETQYF.

The rearrangement links TRBV27 to TRBJ1-2; D gene ambiguous. The CDR3 is 13 residues long. Trimming shortened V by 5 bases and J by 8 bases, and 15 bases separated the two germline ends. In germline, CDR1 is MNHEY, CDR2 SMNVEV (reference sequence). CDR3 bases: TGTGCCAGCAGTCAAATGGGTGGTTGGGGCTACACCTTC. This gives the protein CASSQMGGWGYTF.

The chain is built from TRBV7-9 and TRBJ1-1; the D is unclear. The germline gives CDR1 SEHNR, CDR2 FQNEAQ (reference sequence). The CDR3 consists of 13 residues. Trimming removed 3 bases from V and 6 bases from J, with 11 bases in between. The CDR3 protein is CASSFHGTPEAFF. The CDR3 region has the DNA TGTGCCAGCAGCTTTCATGGAACTCCTGAAGCTTTCTTT.

The chain couples TRBV4-2 to TRBJ1-1; D not resolved. The germline CDR1 and CDR2 sequences are LGHNA and YNFKEQ. Trimming stripped 0 bases from V and 2 bases from J, with 10 bases between. This CDR3 spans 15 amino acids. CDR3 sequence: CASSQEAGANTEAFF. CDR3 bases: TGTGCCAGCAGCCAAGAGGCCGGCGCTAACACTGAAGCTTTCTTT.